This T cell receptor beta chain was obtained from a study of blood T cells in healthy people across ages (dated by TCRdb to about 2015). Context from the whole study: In model experiments, template switching captured about one uniquely barcoded TCR beta cDNA molecule for every two T cells. Using deep sequencing normalized with unique cDNA molecular identifiers, the study measured how TCR beta repertoire diversity changes with age. The donors were split into four age groups: young (average approximately 16 years), middle-aged (about 40), aged (about 62) and long-lived (roughly 80). To avoid experimental bias, donors of different ages were spread randomly across the sequencing lanes. Two additional independent replicas of 1 million unique cDNA reads from the same blood draw were analyzed for two donors (one aged 18 to 30 and one aged 80 or older). The investigation overall reported the following: There was a strong correlation between observed TCR beta diversity and the percentage of naive T cells measured by flow cytometry. Bulk unsorted PBMC profiling prevented conclusive comparison of naive and antigen-experienced compartments. The CMV infection status of donors was not known, potentially confounding age-related changes in expanded clonotypes. Estimates of total diversity based on one million sequenced T cells were considered lower bounds and underestimates. Compared with the aged group, the long-lived group had more naive CD4+ T cells, fewer expanded clones and increased TCR diversity, a pattern suggesting age selection. Observed TCR beta diversity per million T cells fell roughly linearly with age, and a significant reduction was already apparent by age roughly 40.

In regard to this clonotype: Its target antigen remains unknown. Base qualities are not at hand, and no much larger clone is one base apart.

The library was obtained by 5' RACE. A second PCR of about 6 to 11 cycles was performed with a sample-barcoded 5' primer and a J-beta primer mix. A template-switch 5' adaptor carrying 12 random nucleotides introduced a unique molecular identifier onto each TCR beta cDNA molecule. At least 3 million CDR3-containing paired-end reads were obtained from each sample. First-strand cDNA synthesis was performed from all RNA using the Mint cDNA synthesis kit, with priming by a TRBC-specific oligonucleotide. Following uracil-DNA glycosylase treatment, all cDNA underwent a first 18-cycle PCR with the universal primers M1SS and BC2_uni_R. Per the original workflow: For normalization, 1 million high-quality reads were randomly selected from each sample, with every read carrying a distinct molecular identifier. Reads sharing molecular identifiers were discarded rather than binned into consensus sequences. CDR3 identification, clonotype clustering and error correction used MiTCR with a Q25 quality threshold and the strictest error-elimination algorithm. A nonparametric unseen species model using Euler transformation provided a lower-bound estimate of total TCR beta diversity. TCRdb reanalyzed the raw reads on its own, using fastp at Q25 for trimming and MiXCR for clone calling, and kept in-frame beta chains. Rows with a matching CDR3 protein are joined into one entry that keeps the most common DNA and genes. TCRdb, not the authors, supplied the V and J calls. Counted in this sample were around 1,800,000 distinct CDR3 sequences; about two fifths of them appeared once. Clones ranked in the top ten supply more than 20% of the sample.

Donors were a few dozen systemically healthy Caucasian individuals from Russia aged roughly 6 to 100 years. Each donor gave around 9.9 milliliters of peripheral blood, collected into EDTA-treated Vacutainer tubes. Ficoll-Paque density-gradient centrifugation was used to isolate PBMCs, with at least 7 million per sample. Trizol reagent was used to extract total RNA from the PBMCs, yielding at least 5.5 micrograms per sample. The percentages of naive CD45RAhigh/CD27high T cells were determined by flow cytometry on a PBMC aliquot from every donor. The CDR3 holds 13 amino acids from the cysteine to the phenylalanine. The retained sequence is limited to the CDR3, 39 bases, with the frame set at the first base. The germline V gene sets CDR1 to SQVTM and CDR2 to ANQGSEA. Trimming accounts for 5 bases at V and 6 bases at J, while the number of junction bases matched to no gene is 8.

The TCR sequence derives from a human donor in good health. Recombination joined TRBV29-1 with TRBJ2-7; the junction holds 9 bases that match TRBD1. Input material: blood. The CDR3 here reads CSVQGQGISEQYF. In nucleotides, the sequence is TGCAGCGTTCAGGGACAGGGTATTTCCGAGCAGTACTTC.